This T cell receptor (beta chain) comes out of a study of identical twins. Trimming stripped 1 base from V and 1 base from J, with 4 bases between. Germline assignment: CDR1 LGHDT and CDR2 YNNKEL (reference sequence). This CDR3 is 14 amino acids long. TCRdb passed the 5' RACE reads through MiXCR, listing each CDR3 protein once. The data contain approximately 500,000 distinct CDR3 sequences, around 24% of them singletons. The data also belong to a second study, concerning T cells expressing NK-cell markers.

The source is a woman aged 18 to 35 in good health. The sample was CD4+ T cells sorted from blood. V is TRBV3-1 and J is TRBJ2-2; D is undetermined. In DNA, the CDR3 is TGTGCCAGCAGCCAAGCAGGGAACACCGGGGAGCTGTTTTTT. It is translated as CASSQAGNTGELFF. Based on the CDR3 plus reference TRBV3-1 and TRBJ2-2, the full variable domain is DTAVSQTPKYLVTQMGNDKSIKCEQNLGHDTMYWYKQDSKKFLKIMFSYNNKELIINETVPNRFSPKSPDKAHLNLHINSLELGDSAVYFCASSQAGNTGELFFGEGSRLTVL.